This paragraph reports one T cell receptor beta chain. Enrolled during active infection, Seattle patients were then followed longitudinally. Original methodology: Estimation of nucleated cell counts relied on the amplification of reference gene primers. Clones were sequenced by immunoSEQ multiplex PCR, and TCRdb holds only the in-frame ones, with some missing. Clone size and the V and J calls come from that table; the DNA yielded D and trimming. The sample records 220,000 or so clones, about 88% being singletons. Trimming cost V 4 bases and J 7 bases, with 12 bases left between them. CDR3 size: 13 residues. Germline V gene lookup returns CDR1 LNHNV and CDR2 YYDKDF (reference sequence). This entry is derived from a study of blood T cell repertoires in COVID-19. On the study more broadly: Researchers got acute and convalescent COVID-19 samples from the United States, Italy and Spain. The analysed material was cDNA or gDNA that came from T cells, B-cell-depleted T cells, or PBMCs.

Sequencing was done on a sample of peripheral blood. The sequence came from a woman between 50 and 59 years old with COVID-19, enrolled during active disease. The chain links TRBV15 to TRBJ2-3, with D tentatively TRBD2 (6 bases). This CDR3 reads CATSNLLANTQYF. DNA of the CDR3: TGTGCCACCAGCAACCTACTAGCAAATACGCAGTATTTT.